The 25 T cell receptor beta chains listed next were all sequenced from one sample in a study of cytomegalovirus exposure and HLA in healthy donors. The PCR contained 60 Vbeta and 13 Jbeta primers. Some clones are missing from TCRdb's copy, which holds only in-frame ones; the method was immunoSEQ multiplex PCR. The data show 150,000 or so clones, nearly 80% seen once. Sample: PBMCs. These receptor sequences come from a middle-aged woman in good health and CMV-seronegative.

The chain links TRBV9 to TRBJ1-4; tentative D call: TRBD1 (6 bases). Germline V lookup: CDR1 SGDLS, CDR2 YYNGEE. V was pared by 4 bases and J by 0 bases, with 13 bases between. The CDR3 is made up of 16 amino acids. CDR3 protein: CASSLGGATTNEKLFF. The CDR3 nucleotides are TGTGCCAGCAGCCTCGGGGGGGCAACAACTAATGAAAAACTGTTTTTT.

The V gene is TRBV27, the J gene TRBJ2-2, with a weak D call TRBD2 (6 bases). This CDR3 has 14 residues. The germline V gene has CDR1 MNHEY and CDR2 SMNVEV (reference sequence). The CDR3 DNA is TGTGCTGTTGGTGGGAGGAAGGCCACCGGGGAGCTGTTTTTT. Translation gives CAVGGRKATGELFF.

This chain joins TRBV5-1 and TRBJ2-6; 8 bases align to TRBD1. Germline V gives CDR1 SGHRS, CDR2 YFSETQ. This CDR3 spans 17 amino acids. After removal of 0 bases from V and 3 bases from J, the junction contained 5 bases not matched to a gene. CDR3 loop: CASSLVQGAVGANVLTF. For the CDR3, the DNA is TGCGCCAGCAGCTTGGTTCAGGGGGCGGTTGGGGCCAACGTCCTGACTTTC. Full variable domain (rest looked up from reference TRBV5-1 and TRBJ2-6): KAGVTQTPRYLIKTRGQQVTLSCSPISGHRSVSWYQQTPGQGLQFLFEYFSETQRNKGNFPGRFSGRQFSNSRSEMNVSTLELGDSALYLCASSLVQGAVGANVLTFGAGSRLTVL.

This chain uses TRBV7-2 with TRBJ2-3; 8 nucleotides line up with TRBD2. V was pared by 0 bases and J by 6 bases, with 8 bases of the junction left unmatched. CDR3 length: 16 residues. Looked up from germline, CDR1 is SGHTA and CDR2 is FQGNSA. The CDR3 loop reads CASSLALGLGGDTQYF. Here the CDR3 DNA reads TGTGCCAGCAGCTTAGCGTTGGGACTAGGCGGGGATACGCAGTATTTT.

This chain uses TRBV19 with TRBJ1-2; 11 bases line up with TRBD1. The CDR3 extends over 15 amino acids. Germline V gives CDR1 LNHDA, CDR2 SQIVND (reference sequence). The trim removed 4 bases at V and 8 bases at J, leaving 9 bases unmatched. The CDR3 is CASSTRTGGSWGYTF. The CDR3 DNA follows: TGTGCCAGTAGTACCCGGACAGGGGGCAGCTGGGGCTACACCTTC.

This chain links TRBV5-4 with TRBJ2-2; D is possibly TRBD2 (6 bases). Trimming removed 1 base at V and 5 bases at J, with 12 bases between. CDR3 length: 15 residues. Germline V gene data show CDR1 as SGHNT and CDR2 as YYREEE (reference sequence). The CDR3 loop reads CASSLLMGGTGELFF. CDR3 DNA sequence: TGTGCCAGCAGCTTGTTGATGGGGGGAACCGGGGAGCTGTTTTTT.

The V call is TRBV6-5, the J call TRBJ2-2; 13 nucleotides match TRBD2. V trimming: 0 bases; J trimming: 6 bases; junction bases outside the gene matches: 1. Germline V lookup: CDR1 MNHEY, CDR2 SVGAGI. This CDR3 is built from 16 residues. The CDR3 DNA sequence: TGTGCCAGCAGTTACTCGACTAGCGGGAGGTCCGGGGAGCTGTTTTTT. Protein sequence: CASSYSTSGRSGELFF.

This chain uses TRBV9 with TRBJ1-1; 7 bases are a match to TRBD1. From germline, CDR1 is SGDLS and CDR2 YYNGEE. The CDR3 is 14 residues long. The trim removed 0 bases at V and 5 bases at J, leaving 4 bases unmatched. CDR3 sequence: CASSVEGGLTEAFF. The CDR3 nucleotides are TGTGCCAGCAGCGTAGAAGGGGGCCTGACTGAAGCTTTCTTT.

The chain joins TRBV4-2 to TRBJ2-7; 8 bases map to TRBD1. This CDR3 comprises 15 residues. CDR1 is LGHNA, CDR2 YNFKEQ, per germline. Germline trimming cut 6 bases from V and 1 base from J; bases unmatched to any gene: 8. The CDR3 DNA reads TGTGCCAGCAGTAGAGGGACAGGTAATTCCTACGAGCAGTACTTC. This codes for CASSRGTGNSYEQYF.

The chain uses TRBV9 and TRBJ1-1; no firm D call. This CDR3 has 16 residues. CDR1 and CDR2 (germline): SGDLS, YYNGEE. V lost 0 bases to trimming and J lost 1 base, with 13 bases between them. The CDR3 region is CASSVARAAKNTEAFF. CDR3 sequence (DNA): TGTGCCAGCAGCGTAGCGAGGGCAGCAAAGAACACTGAAGCTTTCTTT. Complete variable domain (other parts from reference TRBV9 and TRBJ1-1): DSGVTQTPKHLITATGQRVTLRCSPRSGDLSVYWYQQSLDQGLQFLIQYYNGEERAKGNILERFSAQQFPDLHSELNLSSLELGDSALYFCASSVARAAKNTEAFFGQGTRLTVV.

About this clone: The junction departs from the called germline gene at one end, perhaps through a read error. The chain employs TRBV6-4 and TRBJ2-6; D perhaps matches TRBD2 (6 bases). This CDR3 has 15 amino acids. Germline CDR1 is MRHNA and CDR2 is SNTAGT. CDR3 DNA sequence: TGTGCCAGCAGTGTGGGCAGGGACTGGGCCAACGGCCTGACTTTC. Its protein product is CASSVGRDWANGLTF.

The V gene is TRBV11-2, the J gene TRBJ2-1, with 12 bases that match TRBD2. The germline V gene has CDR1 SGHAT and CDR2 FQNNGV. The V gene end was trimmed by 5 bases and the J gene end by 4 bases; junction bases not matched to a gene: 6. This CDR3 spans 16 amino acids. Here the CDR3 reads CASSLQGLAGYNEQFF. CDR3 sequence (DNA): TGTGCCAGCAGCCTACAAGGACTAGCGGGATACAATGAGCAGTTCTTC.

The DNA for the CDR3 is TGTGCCAGCAGCTTATCCCGGGACACCTACGAGCAGTACTTC. As protein: CASSLSRDTYEQYF. The gene calls are TRBV7-2 and TRBJ2-5, with D possibly being TRBD1 (6 bases). The J call is doubtful: the DNA matches TRBJ2-7 better. This CDR3 is built from 14 residues. Germline CDR1 SGHTA, CDR2 FQGNSA.

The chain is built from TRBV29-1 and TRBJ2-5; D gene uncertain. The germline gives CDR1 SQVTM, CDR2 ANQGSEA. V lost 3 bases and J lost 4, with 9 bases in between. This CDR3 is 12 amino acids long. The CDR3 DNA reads TGCAGCGTTGAGGTCCAGTTAGAGACCCAGTACTTC. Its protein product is CSVEVQLETQYF.

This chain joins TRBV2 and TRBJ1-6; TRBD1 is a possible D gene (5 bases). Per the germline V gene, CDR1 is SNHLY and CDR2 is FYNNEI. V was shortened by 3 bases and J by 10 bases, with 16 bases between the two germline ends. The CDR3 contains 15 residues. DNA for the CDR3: TGTGCCAGCAGTGATATGGCCCCACGGGGGTCACCCCTCCACTTT. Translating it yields CASSDMAPRGSPLHF.

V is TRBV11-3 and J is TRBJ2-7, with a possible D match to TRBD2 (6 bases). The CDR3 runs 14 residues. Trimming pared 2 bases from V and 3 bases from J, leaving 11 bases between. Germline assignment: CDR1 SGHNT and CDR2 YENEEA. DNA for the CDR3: TGTGCCAGCAGCTTATCGACTAGGGGCTACGAGCAGTACTTC. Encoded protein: CASSLSTRGYEQYF.

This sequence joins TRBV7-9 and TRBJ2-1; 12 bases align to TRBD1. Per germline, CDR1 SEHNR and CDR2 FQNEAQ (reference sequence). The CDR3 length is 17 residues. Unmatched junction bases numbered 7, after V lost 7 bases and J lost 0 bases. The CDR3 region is CASTGTGGLSSYNEQFF. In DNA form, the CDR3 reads TGTGCCAGCACCGGGACAGGGGGCCTTAGCTCCTACAATGAGCAGTTCTTC. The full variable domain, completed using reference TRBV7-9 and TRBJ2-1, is DTGVSQNPRHKITKRGQNVTFRCDPISEHNRLYWYRQTLGQGPEFLTYFQNEAQLEKSRLLSDRFSAERPKGSFSTLEIQRTEQGDSAMYLCASTGTGGLSSYNEQFFGPGTRLTVL.

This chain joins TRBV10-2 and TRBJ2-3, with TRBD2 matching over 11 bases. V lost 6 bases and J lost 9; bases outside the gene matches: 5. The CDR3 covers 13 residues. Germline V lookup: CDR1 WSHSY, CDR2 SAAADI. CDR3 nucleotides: TGCGCCAGCAGACTAGCGGGAGAGCGCACGCAGTATTTT. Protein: CASRLAGERTQYF.

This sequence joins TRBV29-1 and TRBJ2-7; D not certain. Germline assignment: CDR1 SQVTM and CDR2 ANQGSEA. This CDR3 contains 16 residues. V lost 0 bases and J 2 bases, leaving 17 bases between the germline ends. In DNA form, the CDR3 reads TGCAGCGTTGAAGATGTCGGATCCCTAGGAGCCTACGAGCAGTACTTC. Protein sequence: CSVEDVGSLGAYEQYF.

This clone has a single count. The CDR3 DNA is TGTGCCAGCAGTCTCAGGGGTGCGGAGGAAAAACTGTTTTTT. Protein product: CASSLRGAEEKLFF. The chain uses TRBV28 and TRBJ1-4; TRBD1 is a possible D gene (6 bases). This CDR3 contains 14 residues. Germline CDR1 and CDR2: MDHEN and SYDVKM. V lost 5 bases and J lost 8, with 15 bases in between.

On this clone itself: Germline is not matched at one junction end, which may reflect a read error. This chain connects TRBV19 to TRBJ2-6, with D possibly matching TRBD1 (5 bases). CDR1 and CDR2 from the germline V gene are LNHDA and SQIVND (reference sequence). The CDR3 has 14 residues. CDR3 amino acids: CASSIGAGANGLTF. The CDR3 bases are TGTGCCAGTAGTATTGGGGCTGGGGCCAACGGCCTGACTTTC.

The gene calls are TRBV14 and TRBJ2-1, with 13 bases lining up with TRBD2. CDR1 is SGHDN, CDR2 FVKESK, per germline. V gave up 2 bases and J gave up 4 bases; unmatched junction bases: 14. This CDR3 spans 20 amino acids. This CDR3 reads CASSQIPNRLAGGIYNEQFF. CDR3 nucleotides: TGTGCCAGCAGCCAAATCCCCAACCGACTAGCGGGGGGCATATACAATGAGCAGTTCTTC.

The CDR3 sequence is CASLISVNEQFF. CDR3 DNA: TGTGCCAGCCTTATAAGCGTCAATGAGCAGTTCTTC. The chain combines TRBV6-1 with TRBJ2-1; D remains ambiguous. The germline V gene encodes CDR1 MNHNS and CDR2 SASEGT. This CDR3 is 12 amino acids long. V was cut by 8 bases and J by 6 bases, with 11 bases left in between.

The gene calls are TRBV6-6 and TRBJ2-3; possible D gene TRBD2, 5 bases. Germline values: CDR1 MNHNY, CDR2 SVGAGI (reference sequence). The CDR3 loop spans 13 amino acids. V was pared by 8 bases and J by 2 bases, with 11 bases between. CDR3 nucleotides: TGTGCCAGCCGGACGGGGTACACAGATACGCAGTATTTT. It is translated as CASRTGYTDTQYF.

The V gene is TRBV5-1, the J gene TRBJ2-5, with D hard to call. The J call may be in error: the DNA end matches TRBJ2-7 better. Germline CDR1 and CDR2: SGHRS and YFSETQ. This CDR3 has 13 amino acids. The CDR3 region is CASSLDPSYEQYF. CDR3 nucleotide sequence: TGCGCCAGCAGCTTGGATCCGAGCTACGAGCAGTACTTC.